A selection of T cell receptor beta chains follows, all from one sample in a study of blood T cell repertoires in COVID-19. Clones were read by immunoSEQ multiplex PCR, and TCRdb kept only the in-frame ones, dropping some. The repertoire holds approximately 270,000 clones, with around 85% as singletons. Sequenced: peripheral blood. All receptors derive from a human donor with COVID-19, enrolled during active disease. The donor label of this sample is uncertain. Each CDR3 is given with its conserved first and last residue.

cdr3_length,v_call,cdr3_aa
15,TRBV28,CATNLGHEYNSPLHF
13,TRBV18,CASSPQDNYGYTF
14,TRBV2,CASSLQGLNTEAFF
13,TRBV27,CAIGGGRGETQYF
15,TRBV4-3,CASSQRDSSGNTIYF
14,TRBV9,CASSVRQGNTEAFF
13,TRBV6-2/TRBV6-3,CASSYSRRDRGSF
15,TRBV5-1,CASSLQGARNEKLFF
15,TRBV5-1,CASSYLDRETGELFF
15,TRBV15,CATSRVQGYYNEQFF
16,TRBV30,CACTRARGETNEKLFF
13,TRBV7-2,CASSLAGNTEAFF
14,TRBV19,CASIPGQFPDTQYF
14,TRBV19,CASRTSTGRGPQHF
14,TRBV10-3,CAISGAGGPNEQFF
16,TRBV4-1,CASSQDPQARYNEQFF
18,TRBV21-1,CASSTQSRQGLVGGELFF
14,TRBV30,CAWSVRQPGGTIYF
13,TRBV3-1/TRBV3-2,CASSQGLQQGYTF
15,TRBV9,CASSPRDYNSDTQYF
15,TRBV4-3,CASSQDLLAQETQYF
15,TRBV5-1,CASKAGTGDTGELFF
17,TRBV28,CASSLTITGTLNEKLFF
15,TRBV15,CATSIRLAGVGEQYF
13,TRBV6-5,CASSLQGAETQYF
14,TRBV4-3,CASSQDQGVAGYTF
13,TRBV12-5,CASGFTGNYGYTF
14,TRBV29-1,CSVDLADIYNEQFF
15,TRBV4-3,CASSPGQGLNTEAFF
17,TRBV24-1,CATSDLVAGATTDTQYF